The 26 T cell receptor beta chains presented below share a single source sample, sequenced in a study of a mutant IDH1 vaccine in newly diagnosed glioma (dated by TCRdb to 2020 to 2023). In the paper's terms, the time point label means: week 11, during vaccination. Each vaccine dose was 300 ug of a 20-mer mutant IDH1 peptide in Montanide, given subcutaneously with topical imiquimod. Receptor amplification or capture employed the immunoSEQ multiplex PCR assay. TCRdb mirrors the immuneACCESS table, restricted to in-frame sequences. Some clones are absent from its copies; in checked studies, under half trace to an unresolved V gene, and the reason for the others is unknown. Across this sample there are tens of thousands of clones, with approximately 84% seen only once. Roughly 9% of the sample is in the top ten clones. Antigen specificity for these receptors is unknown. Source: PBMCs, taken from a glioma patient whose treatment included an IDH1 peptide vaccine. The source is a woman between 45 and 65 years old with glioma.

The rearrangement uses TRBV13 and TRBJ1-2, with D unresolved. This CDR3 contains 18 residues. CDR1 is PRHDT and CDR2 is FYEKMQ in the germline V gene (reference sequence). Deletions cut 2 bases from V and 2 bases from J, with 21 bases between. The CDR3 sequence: CASSLRTAPRPENYGYTF. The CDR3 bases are TGTGCCAGCAGCTTACGAACCGCACCTCGCCCCGAAAACTATGGCTACACCTTC. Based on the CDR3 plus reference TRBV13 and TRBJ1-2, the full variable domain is AAGVIQSPRHLIKEKRETATLKCYPIPRHDTVYWYQQGPGQDPQFLISFYEKMQSDKGSIPDRFSAQQFSDYHSELNMSSLELGDSALYFCASSLRTAPRPENYGYTFGSGTRLTVV.

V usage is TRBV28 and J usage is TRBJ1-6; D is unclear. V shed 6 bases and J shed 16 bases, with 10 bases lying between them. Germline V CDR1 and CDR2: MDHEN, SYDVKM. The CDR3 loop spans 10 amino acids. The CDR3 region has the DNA TGTGCCAGCAGGGAGATTGAACTCCACTTT. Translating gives CASREIELHF.

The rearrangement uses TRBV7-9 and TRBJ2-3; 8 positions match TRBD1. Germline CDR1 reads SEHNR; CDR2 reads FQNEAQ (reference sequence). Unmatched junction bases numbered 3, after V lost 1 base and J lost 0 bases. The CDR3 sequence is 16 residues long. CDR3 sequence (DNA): TGTGCCAGCAGCTTAGACCAGGGGGCTAGCACAGATACGCAGTATTTT. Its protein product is CASSLDQGASTDTQYF.

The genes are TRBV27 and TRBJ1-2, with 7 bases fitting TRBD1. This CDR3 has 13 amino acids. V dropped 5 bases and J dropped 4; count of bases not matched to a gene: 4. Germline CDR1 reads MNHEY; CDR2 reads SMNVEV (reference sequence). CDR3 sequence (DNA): TGTGCCAGCAGTCCCCAGGGGGTCTATGGCTACACCTTC. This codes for CASSPQGVYGYTF.

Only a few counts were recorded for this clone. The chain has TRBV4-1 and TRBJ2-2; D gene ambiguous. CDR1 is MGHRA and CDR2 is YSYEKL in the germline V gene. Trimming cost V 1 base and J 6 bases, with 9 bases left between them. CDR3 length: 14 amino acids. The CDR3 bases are TGCGCCAGCAGCCAAGTCACGCCGGCCGGGGAGCTGTTTTTT. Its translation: CASSQVTPAGELFF.

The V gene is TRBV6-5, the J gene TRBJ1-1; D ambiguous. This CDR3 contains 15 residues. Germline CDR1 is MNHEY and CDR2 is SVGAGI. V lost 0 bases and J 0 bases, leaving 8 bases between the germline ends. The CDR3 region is CASSYSRQMNTEAFF. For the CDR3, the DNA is TGTGCCAGCAGTTACTCGAGACAAATGAACACTGAAGCTTTCTTT.

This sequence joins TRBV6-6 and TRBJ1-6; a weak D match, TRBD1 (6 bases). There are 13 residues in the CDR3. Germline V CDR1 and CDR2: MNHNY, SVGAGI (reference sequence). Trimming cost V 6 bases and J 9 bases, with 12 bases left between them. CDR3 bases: TGTGCCAGCAGGGGACAACTAGTTTCACCCCTCCACTTT. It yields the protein CASRGQLVSPLHF.

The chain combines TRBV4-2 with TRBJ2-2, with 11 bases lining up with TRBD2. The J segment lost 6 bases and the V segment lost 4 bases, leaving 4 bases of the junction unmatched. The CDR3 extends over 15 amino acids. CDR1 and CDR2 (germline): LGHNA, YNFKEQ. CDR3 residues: CASSRSGGASGELFF. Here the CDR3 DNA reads TGTGCCAGCAGCCGTAGCGGGGGGGCCTCCGGGGAGCTGTTTTTT.

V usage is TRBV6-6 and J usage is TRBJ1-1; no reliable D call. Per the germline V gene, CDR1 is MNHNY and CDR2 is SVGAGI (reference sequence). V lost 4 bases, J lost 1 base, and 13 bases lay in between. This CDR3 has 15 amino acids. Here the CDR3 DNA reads TGTGCCAGCAGTTCAGGAGGTGGGTCGAACACTGAAGCTTTCTTT. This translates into CASSSGGGSNTEAFF.

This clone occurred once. DNA of the CDR3: TGTGCCAGTGCGGACAGATTCGGATGGACCCAGTACTTC. This sequence encodes CASADRFGWTQYF. The chain carries TRBV19 and TRBJ2-5, with D tentatively TRBD1 (6 bases). There are 13 residues in the CDR3. The V and J ends lost 8 bases and 7 bases respectively, with 17 bases between them. Per the germline V gene, CDR1 is LNHDA and CDR2 is SQIVND (reference sequence).

The chain's CDR3 is CASRPGASGDQVWETQYF. In nucleotides, the CDR3 is TGTGCCAGTAGGCCAGGGGCTAGCGGGGACCAGGTCTGGGAGACCCAGTACTTC. This sequence joins TRBV19 and TRBJ2-5; 9 bases agree with TRBD2. Germline V CDR1 and CDR2: LNHDA, SQIVND (reference sequence). J gave up 5 bases and V 6 bases, and 19 bases lay outside the gene matches. This CDR3 region has 18 residues.

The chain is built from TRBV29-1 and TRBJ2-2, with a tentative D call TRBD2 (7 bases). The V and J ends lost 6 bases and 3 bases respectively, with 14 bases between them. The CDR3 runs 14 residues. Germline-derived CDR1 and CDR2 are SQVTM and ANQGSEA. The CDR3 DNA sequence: TGCAGCGTACACCCCGGGGGGCACACCGGGGAGCTGTTTTTT. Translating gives CSVHPGGHTGELFF.

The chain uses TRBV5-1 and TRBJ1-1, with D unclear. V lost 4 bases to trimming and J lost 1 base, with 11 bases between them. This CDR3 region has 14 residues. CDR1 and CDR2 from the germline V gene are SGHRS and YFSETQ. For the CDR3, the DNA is TGCGCCAGCAGCCCGGGAGCCGGGAACACTGAAGCTTTCTTT. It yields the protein CASSPGAGNTEAFF.

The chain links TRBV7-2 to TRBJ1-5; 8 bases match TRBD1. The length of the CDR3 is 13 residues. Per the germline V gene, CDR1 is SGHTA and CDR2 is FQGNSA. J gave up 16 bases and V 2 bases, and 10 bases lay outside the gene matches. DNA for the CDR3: TGTGCCAGCAGCTTAAGGTCGACAGGGGCACAACATTTT. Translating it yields CASSLRSTGAQHF.

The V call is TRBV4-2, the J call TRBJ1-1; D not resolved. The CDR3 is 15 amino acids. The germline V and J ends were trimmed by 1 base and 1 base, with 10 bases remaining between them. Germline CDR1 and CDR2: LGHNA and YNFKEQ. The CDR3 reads CASSQVSQANTEAFF. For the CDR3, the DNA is TGTGCCAGCAGCCAAGTCAGCCAGGCGAACACTGAAGCTTTCTTT.

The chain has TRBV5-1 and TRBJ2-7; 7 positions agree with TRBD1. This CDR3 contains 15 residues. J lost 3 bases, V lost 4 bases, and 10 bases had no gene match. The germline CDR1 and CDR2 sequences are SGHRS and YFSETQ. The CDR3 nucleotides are TGCGCCAGCAGCCCATACCGGGACAGACTCTACGAGCAGTACTTC. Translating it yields CASSPYRDRLYEQYF.

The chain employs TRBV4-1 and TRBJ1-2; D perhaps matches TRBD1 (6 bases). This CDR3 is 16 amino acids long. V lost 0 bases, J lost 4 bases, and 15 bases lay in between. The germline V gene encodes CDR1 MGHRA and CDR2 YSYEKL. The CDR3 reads CASSQDLGQGSYGYTF. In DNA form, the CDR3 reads TGCGCCAGCAGCCAAGATCTTGGCCAGGGGAGCTATGGCTACACCTTC.

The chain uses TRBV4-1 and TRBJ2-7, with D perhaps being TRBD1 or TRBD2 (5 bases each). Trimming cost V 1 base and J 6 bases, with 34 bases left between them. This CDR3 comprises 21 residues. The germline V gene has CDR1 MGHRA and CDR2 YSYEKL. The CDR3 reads CASSQGVCGLPRGPPCGEQYF. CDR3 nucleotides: TGCGCCAGCAGCCAAGGTGTGTGCGGACTTCCAAGGGGCCCGCCCTGCGGCGAGCAGTACTTC.

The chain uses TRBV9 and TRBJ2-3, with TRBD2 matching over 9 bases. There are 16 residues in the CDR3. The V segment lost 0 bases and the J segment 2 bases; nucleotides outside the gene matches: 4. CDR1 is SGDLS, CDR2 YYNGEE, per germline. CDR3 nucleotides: TGTGCCAGCAGCGTAGGGCTAGCGGGGATCACAGATACGCAGTATTTT. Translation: CASSVGLAGITDTQYF.

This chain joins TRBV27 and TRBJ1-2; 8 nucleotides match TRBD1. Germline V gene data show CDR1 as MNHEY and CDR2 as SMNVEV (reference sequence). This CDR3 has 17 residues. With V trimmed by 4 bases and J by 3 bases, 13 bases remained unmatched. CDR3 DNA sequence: TGTGCCAGCAGTTGGCGCTCTACCGGACAGGGCCACTATGGCTACACCTTC. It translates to CASSWRSTGQGHYGYTF.

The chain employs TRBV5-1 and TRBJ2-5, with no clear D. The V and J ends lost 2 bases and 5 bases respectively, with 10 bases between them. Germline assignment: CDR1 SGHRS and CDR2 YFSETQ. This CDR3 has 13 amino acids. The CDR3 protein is CASSLGLGETQYF. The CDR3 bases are TGCGCCAGCAGCTTAGGCTTGGGGGAGACCCAGTACTTC. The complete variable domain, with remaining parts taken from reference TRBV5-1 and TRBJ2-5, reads KAGVTQTPRYLIKTRGQQVTLSCSPISGHRSVSWYQQTPGQGLQFLFEYFSETQRNKGNFPGRFSGRQFSNSRSEMNVSTLELGDSALYLCASSLGLGETQYFGPGTRLLVL.

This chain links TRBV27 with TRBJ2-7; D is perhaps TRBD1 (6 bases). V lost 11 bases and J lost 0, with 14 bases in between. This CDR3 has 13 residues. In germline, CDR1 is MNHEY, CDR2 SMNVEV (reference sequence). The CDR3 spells CAPRTVFSYEQYF. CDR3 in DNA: TGTGCCCCCCGGACAGTCTTCTCCTACGAGCAGTACTTC.

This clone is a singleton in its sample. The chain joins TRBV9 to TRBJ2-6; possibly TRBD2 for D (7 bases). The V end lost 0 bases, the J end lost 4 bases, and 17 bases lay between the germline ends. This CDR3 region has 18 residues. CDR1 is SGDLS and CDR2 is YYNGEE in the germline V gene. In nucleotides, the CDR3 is TGTGCCAGCAGCGTAGATGGGGGGGCCGCCACCGGGGCCAACGTCCTGACTTTC. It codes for CASSVDGGAATGANVLTF.

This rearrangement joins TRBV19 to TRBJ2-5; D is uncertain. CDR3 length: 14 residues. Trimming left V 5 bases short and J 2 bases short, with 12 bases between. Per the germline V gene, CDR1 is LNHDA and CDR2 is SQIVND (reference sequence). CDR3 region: CASSSKVPQETQYF. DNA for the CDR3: TGTGCCAGTAGTTCGAAGGTTCCACAAGAGACCCAGTACTTC. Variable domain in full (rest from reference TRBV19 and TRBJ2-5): DGGITQSPKYLFRKEGQNVTLSCEQNLNHDAMYWYRQDPGQGLRLIYYSQIVNDFQKGDIAEGYSVSREKKESFPLTVTSAQKNPTAFYLCASSSKVPQETQYFGPGTRLLVL.

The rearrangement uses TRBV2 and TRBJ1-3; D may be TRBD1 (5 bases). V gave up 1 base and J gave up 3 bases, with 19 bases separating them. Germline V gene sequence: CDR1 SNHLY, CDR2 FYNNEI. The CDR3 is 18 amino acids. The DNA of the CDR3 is TGTGCCAGCAGTGAAGAGGGACCTGGCGTCTTAGGTGGAAACACCATATATTTT. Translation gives CASSEEGPGVLGGNTIYF.

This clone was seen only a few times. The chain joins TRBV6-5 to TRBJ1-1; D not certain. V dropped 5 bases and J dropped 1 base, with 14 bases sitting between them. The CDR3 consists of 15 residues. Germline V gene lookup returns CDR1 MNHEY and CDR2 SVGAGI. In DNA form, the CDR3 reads TGTGCCAGCAGTCCCCCTTGGCAAGGGAACACTGAAGCTTTCTTT. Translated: CASSPPWQGNTEAFF.